This TCR beta chain was identified during a study of early T cells in non-severe SARS-CoV-2 infection. Whole-study context: Unsorted whole-blood RNA was sequenced in bulk, leaving chains unpaired.

The protocol attached unique molecular identifiers to individual cDNA molecules. TCRdb recomputed calls from the 5' RACE reads with MiXCR, one row per CDR3 protein. The profile shows over 30,000 distinct CDR3 sequences, about 4.3% of them singletons. General study results and limits: Anti-spike CD8 specificities were favored by VDJdb matching, whose results missed private and CD4 specificities.

The germline gives CDR1 SGHVS, CDR2 FQNEAQ. Trimming took 7 bases from V and 6 from J, leaving 9 bases between them. The CDR3 sequence is 12 residues long. This clonotype was seen many times. As yet, its antigen is unknown. V and J are TRBV7-8 and TRBJ2-2; D not certain. Input material: whole blood. The receptor comes from an adult who was a healthcare worker with PCR-confirmed SARS-CoV-2 infection or an uninfected control (not recorded which). The CDR3 bases are TGTGCCAGCATGGCTCTCTCCGGGGAGCTGTTTTTT. Amino acid sequence: CASMALSGELFF.